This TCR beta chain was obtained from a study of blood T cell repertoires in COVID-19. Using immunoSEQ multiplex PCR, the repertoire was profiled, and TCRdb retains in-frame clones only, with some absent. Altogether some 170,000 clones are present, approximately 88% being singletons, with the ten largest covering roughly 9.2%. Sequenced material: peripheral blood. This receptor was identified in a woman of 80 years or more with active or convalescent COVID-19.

The DNA of the CDR3 is TGTGCCAGCAGCACCGGACAGTTCTATGGCTACACCTTC. It is translated as CASSTGQFYGYTF. The V and J genes are TRBV7-2 and TRBJ1-2, with D possibly TRBD1 on 6 matching bases. CDR1 and CDR2 (germline): SGHTA, FQGNSA. Trimming pared 5 bases from V and 4 bases from J, leaving 11 bases between. The CDR3 sequence is 13 residues long.